These T cell receptor beta chains were read from a single sample in a study of blood T cell repertoires in COVID-19. This table comes from immunoSEQ multiplex PCR, and its TCRdb copy is limited to in-frame clones, with some not included. The sample comprises hundreds of thousands of clones, roughly 89% of which are singletons, and roughly a tenth rests with the top ten. The sample was PBMCs or T cells enriched from blood (not recorded which). These receptors were taken from a woman aged 25 to 39 who had recovered from COVID-19. Both conserved end residues are part of each CDR3. The D gene is left open where the match is weak. Expanded clones get a size class; other rows say once, few or many, or leave the size out.

j_gene | d_gene | v_gene | abundance | CDR3nt | CDR3aa
TRBJ2-7 | TRBD2 | TRBV7-2 | - | TGTGCCAGCTCGCCAGGCGGTAGCGGGAGCAACGAGCAGTACTTC | CASSPGGSGSNEQYF
TRBJ2-7 | - | TRBV11-1 | - | TGTGCCAGCAGCTCAATCGGGCAAACAGGGTACGAGCAGTACTTC | CASSSIGQTGYEQYF
TRBJ1-3 | - | TRBV14 | - | TGTGCCAGCAGCCAAGGGGCGAGCTCTGGAAACACCATATATTTT | CASSQGASSGNTIYF
TRBJ1-1 | TRBD1 | TRBV19 | once | TGTGCCAGTAGTATCCCGACAGGGGCTGGTACTGAAGCTTTCTTT | CASSIPTGAGTEAFF
TRBJ2-7 | TRBD1 | TRBV18 | - | TGTGCCAGCTCACCACAGAGGGACAGTTCCTACGAGCAGTACTTC | CASSPQRDSSYEQYF
TRBJ1-1 | TRBD1 | TRBV29-1 | once | TGCAGCGTATACAGGGGTGGCACTGAAGCTTTCTTT | CSVYRGGTEAFF
TRBJ1-1 | - | TRBV19 | - | TGTGCCAGTAGTATGTTGTCAGGGATCGGCACTGAAGCTTTCTTT | CASSMLSGIGTEAFF
TRBJ2-7 | - | TRBV29-1 | once | TGCAGCGTTGAGTTTGCGGGCACCTACGAGCAGTACTTC | CSVEFAGTYEQYF
TRBJ2-2 | - | TRBV27 | - | TGTGCCAGCAGTCAACAGGGTGACACCGGGGAGCTGTTTTTT | CASSQQGDTGELFF
TRBJ2-3 | - | TRBV11-1 | - | TGTGCCAGCAGCCCCATAGCAGATACGCAGTATTTT | CASSPIADTQYF
TRBJ1-3 | - | TRBV21-1 | - | TGTGCCAGCAGGCCGGGACTGACCTCTGGAAACACCATATATTTT | CASRPGLTSGNTIYF